The 19 T cell receptor beta chains given below trace back to one sample, sequenced in a study of cytomegalovirus exposure and HLA in healthy donors. PCR used 60 Vbeta primers and 13 Jbeta primers. Some clones are missing from TCRdb's copy, which holds only in-frame ones; the method was immunoSEQ multiplex PCR. The data contain around 210,000 clones, around 83% of them singletons. The sequenced sample was PBMCs. These receptors came from a middle-aged woman in good health and CMV-seronegative.

The chain has TRBV15 and TRBJ2-7, with a tentative D call TRBD2 (6 bases). CDR3 length equals 16 residues. Trimming stripped 1 base from V and 0 bases from J, with 13 bases between. Germline V gene lookup returns CDR1 LNHNV and CDR2 YYDKDF (reference sequence). The CDR3 region is CATSRAGGASSYEQYF. The CDR3 DNA reads TGTGCCACCAGCAGAGCCGGGGGTGCGAGCTCCTACGAGCAGTACTTC. The full variable domain, in which reference TRBV15 and TRBJ2-7 provide the parts outside the CDR3, is DAMVIQNPRYQVTQFGKPVTLSCSQTLNHNVMYWYQQKSSQAPKLLFHYYDKDFNNEADTPDNFQSRRPNTSFCFLDIRSPGLGDTAMYLCATSRAGGASSYEQYFGPGTRLTVT.

V is TRBV27 and J is TRBJ1-5; 9 bases are a match to TRBD1. CDR1 and CDR2 from the germline V gene are MNHEY and SMNVEV (reference sequence). V trimming: 5 bases; J trimming: 1 base; junction bases outside the gene matches: 3. This CDR3 comprises 15 residues. The DNA of the CDR3 is TGTGCCAGCAGTGTAGACAGGGGGAGCAATCAGCCCCAGCATTTT. Amino acid sequence: CASSVDRGSNQPQHF.

V and J are TRBV19 and TRBJ1-2, with 11 bases matching TRBD1. CDR1 and CDR2 (germline): LNHDA, SQIVND (reference sequence). J was trimmed by 8 bases and V by 1 base; bases with no gene match: 12. The CDR3 extends over 17 amino acids. This CDR3 reads CASSIGGQGAGRQGYTF. The CDR3, as DNA: TGTGCCAGTAGTATAGGAGGACAGGGGGCCGGAAGGCAGGGCTACACCTTC. Based on the CDR3 plus reference TRBV19 and TRBJ1-2, the full variable domain is DGGITQSPKYLFRKEGQNVTLSCEQNLNHDAMYWYRQDPGQGLRLIYYSQIVNDFQKGDIAEGYSVSREKKESFPLTVTSAQKNPTAFYLCASSIGGQGAGRQGYTFGSGTRLTVV.

This rearrangement joins TRBV2 to TRBJ2-5, with 13 bases lining up with TRBD2. The CDR3 length is 16 residues. The J segment lost 2 bases and the V segment lost 6 bases, leaving 6 bases of the junction unmatched. Germline V gene data show CDR1 as SNHLY and CDR2 as FYNNEI. The DNA of the CDR3 is TGTGCCAGCAGGGAGGGACTAGCGGGAAGGCAAGAGACCCAGTACTTC. Its translation: CASREGLAGRQETQYF.

The V call is TRBV27, the J call TRBJ2-7; 10 bases are shared with TRBD2. The CDR3 length is 14 residues. Germline V gene data show CDR1 as MNHEY and CDR2 as SMNVEV (reference sequence). With V trimmed by 6 bases and J by 4 bases, 6 bases remained unmatched. In nucleotides, the CDR3 is TGTGCCAGCAGACTAGCGGGGTCGGATTACGAGCAGTACTTC. This codes for CASRLAGSDYEQYF.

The J gene is TRBJ2-3, the V gene TRBV18, with TRBD1 identical over 10 bases. Looked up from germline, CDR1 is KGHSH and CDR2 is LQKENI. Losses at the gene ends were 1 base for V and 10 bases for J; bases not matched to a gene: 14. CDR3 length: 17 residues. The CDR3 region has the DNA TGTGCCAGCTCACCACGGGGACAGGGGCCCATGAATGCGGCGCAGTATTTT. Protein: CASSPRGQGPMNAAQYF.

The rearrangement joins TRBV28 to TRBJ1-5; no firm D call. Per the germline V gene, CDR1 is MDHEN and CDR2 is SYDVKM. Trimming shortened V by 1 base and J by 6 bases, and 16 bases separated the two germline ends. This CDR3 has 16 residues. CDR3 residues: CASSLSHGFRFQPQHF. In nucleotides, the CDR3 is TGTGCCAGCAGTTTATCACACGGGTTTCGGTTTCAGCCCCAGCATTTT.

A single count supports this clone. Other DNA sequences in the same sample also yield this CDR3. The chain combines TRBV6-6 with TRBJ2-7; a possible D gene is TRBD2 (6 bases). The CDR3 extends over 14 amino acids. V lost 9 bases to trimming and J lost 7 bases, with 22 bases between them. The germline gives CDR1 MNHNY, CDR2 SVGAGI (reference sequence). Here the CDR3 DNA reads TGTGCCAGTAGGAAACGGGAGACCTCTAGTGAGCAGTACTTC. Its translation: CASRKRETSSEQYF.

V usage is TRBV5-1 and J usage is TRBJ2-3; D unclear. Germline V lookup: CDR1 SGHRS, CDR2 YFSETQ. This CDR3 contains 13 residues. V dropped 1 base and J dropped 0 bases, with 3 bases sitting between them. The CDR3 is CASSLPSTDTQYF. The CDR3 DNA is TGCGCCAGCAGCTTGCCTAGCACAGATACGCAGTATTTT.

This clone came up a few times. This sequence joins TRBV4-1 and TRBJ2-3; 7 bases match TRBD2. V trimming: 2 bases; J trimming: 0 bases; junction bases outside the gene matches: 5. The CDR3 consists of 16 residues. The germline CDR1 and CDR2 sequences are MGHRA and YSYEKL. This CDR3 reads CASSQPPAGSTDTQYF. The CDR3 DNA reads TGCGCCAGCAGCCAACCACCAGCGGGAAGCACAGATACGCAGTATTTT.

The chain uses TRBV5-1 and TRBJ2-5; 14 bases agree with TRBD2. CDR1 and CDR2 (germline): SGHRS, YFSETQ. The V gene end was trimmed by 3 bases and the J gene end by 6 bases; junction bases not matched to a gene: 4. The CDR3 contains 15 residues. The CDR3 bases are TGCGCCAGCAGCTGGGGGACTAGCGGGAGACAGACCCAGTACTTC. This gives the protein CASSWGTSGRQTQYF.

This chain links TRBV7-2 with TRBJ2-3; TRBD2 matches at 7 bases. The length of the CDR3 is 15 residues. From germline, CDR1 is SGHTA and CDR2 FQGNSA. V gave up 5 bases and J gave up 5 bases; unmatched junction bases: 10. The CDR3 nucleotides read TGTGCCAGCAGCCCGGGGAGGGGCGCAGGAGATACGCAGTATTTT. It yields the protein CASSPGRGAGDTQYF. Based on the CDR3 plus reference TRBV7-2 and TRBJ2-3, the full variable domain is GAGVSQSPSNKVTEKGKDVELRCDPISGHTALYWYRQSLGQGLEFLIYFQGNSAPDKSGLPSDRFSAERTGGSVSTLTIQRTQQEDSAVYLCASSPGRGAGDTQYFGPGTRLTVL.

CDR3 nucleotide sequence: TGTGCCAGCAGCTTGAAATCTGGACATGGAAACACCATATATTTT. Translating gives CASSLKSGHGNTIYF. This chain links TRBV5-6 with TRBJ1-3, with a possible D match to TRBD1 (5 bases). The V end was cut by 1 base, the J end by 3 bases, with 11 bases between. The CDR3 has 15 amino acids. Looked up from germline, CDR1 is SGHDT and CDR2 is YYEEEE.

This clone has only a few counts. The chain recombines TRBV7-2 with TRBJ1-2, with 7 bases identical to TRBD1. The CDR3 has 13 amino acids. Germline V gene sequence: CDR1 SGHTA, CDR2 FQGNSA. The trim removed 4 bases at V and 3 bases at J, leaving 2 bases unmatched. The CDR3 nucleotides are TGTGCCAGCAGCTGGGACAGCTACTATGGCTACACCTTC. This translates into CASSWDSYYGYTF.

The CDR3 spells CASSAPRPTGGRVYEQYF. CDR3 DNA sequence: TGTGCCAGCAGCGCACCCAGACCGACAGGGGGCCGGGTCTACGAGCAGTACTTC. The J gene is TRBJ2-7, the V gene TRBV21-1; the table's D gene call, TRBD1, was not cross checked with the DNA. TRBV21-1 is noted as a pseudogene. This CDR3 contains 18 residues.

The chain employs TRBV2 and TRBJ2-7; 10 bases fit TRBD2. The germline V gene has CDR1 SNHLY and CDR2 FYNNEI. CDR3 length: 15 amino acids. With V trimmed by 3 bases and J by 1 base, 3 bases remained unmatched. The CDR3 DNA is TGTGCCAGCAGTGAGATACTAGCGGGGTCCTACGAGCAGTACTTC. Its translation is CASSEILAGSYEQYF.

The V call is TRBV19, the J call TRBJ1-5; TRBD1 aligns across 8 bases. This CDR3 contains 13 residues. CDR1 LNHDA and CDR2 SQIVND come from the germline V gene (reference sequence). Trimming at V came to 9 bases and at J to 3 bases, leaving 4 bases not matched to a gene. This CDR3 reads CASQGQVNQPQHF. CDR3 nucleotide sequence: TGTGCCAGCCAGGGACAGGTCAATCAGCCCCAGCATTTT.

The V gene is TRBV4-1, the J gene TRBJ1-2; TRBD1 is a possible D gene (5 bases). Trimming removed 4 bases at V and 0 bases at J, with 12 bases between. The germline V gene encodes CDR1 MGHRA and CDR2 YSYEKL. The CDR3 extends over 15 amino acids. The CDR3 DNA reads TGCGCCAGCAGCCCGACGACAGCCGCTAACTATGGCTACACCTTC. This translates into CASSPTTAANYGYTF.

The gene calls are TRBV21-1 and TRBJ2-7; the listed D gene, TRBD2, was not tested against the DNA. TRBV21-1 is given as a pseudogene. The CDR3 has 15 amino acids. CDR3 nucleotide sequence: TGTGCCAGCAGCACCGTTTCGGGAGGCACCTACGAGCAGTACTTC. Translated, it gives CASSTVSGGTYEQYF.